The 10 T cell receptor beta chains below come from one sample, sequenced in a study of PD-1 blockade in classical Hodgkin lymphoma (dated by TCRdb to about 2020). According to the study, the label for this sample's time point signals: cycle 2 day 1 (C2D1) of nivolumab. Every trial patient had relapsed after autologous stem cell transplantation, and cohorts A, B and C differed in prior brentuximab vedotin exposure. Library generation was performed with the immunoSEQ multiplex PCR assay. This immuneACCESS table, as held by TCRdb, lists in-frame sequences with V and J called but not all clones. Of the missing ones, under half trace to an unresolved V gene in checked studies; the others have no known cause. The sample has about 43,000 clones on record, around 72% of them singletons. Approximately 3% of the sample is held by the ten biggest clonotypes. Sequences were derived from peripheral blood mononuclear cells (PBMCs), sampled before the second cycle of nivolumab. The receptors were sampled from a human donor with classical Hodgkin lymphoma.

This chain joins TRBV5-4 and TRBJ2-5; D gene uncertain. The CDR3 is 14 residues long. The V end lost 0 bases, the J end lost 5 bases, and 11 bases lay between the germline ends. CDR1 is SGHNT, CDR2 YYREEE, per germline (reference sequence). The CDR3 reads CASSLEVRWETQYF. The CDR3 DNA sequence: TGTGCCAGCAGCTTGGAGGTGAGATGGGAGACCCAGTACTTC.

The V gene is TRBV13, the J gene TRBJ2-2; TRBD1 is a possible D gene (6 bases). V gave up 3 bases and J gave up 4 bases, with 15 bases separating them. Germline CDR1 reads PRHDT; CDR2 reads FYEKMQ (reference sequence). CDR3 length equals 16 residues. CDR3 in DNA: TGTGCCAGCAGCTTTGCGGCAGGGGTAGCCACCGGGGAGCTGTTTTTT. It encodes CASSFAAGVATGELFF.

The chain couples TRBV5-4 to TRBJ2-7, with D maybe TRBD1 (6 bases). Trimming left V 3 bases short and J 0 bases short, with 19 bases between. Germline values: CDR1 SGHNT, CDR2 YYREEE (reference sequence). This CDR3 spans 17 amino acids. The CDR3 loop is CASSYGQGRLLSYEQYF. The CDR3 DNA reads as TGTGCCAGCAGCTACGGGCAGGGGCGCTTGCTCTCCTACGAGCAGTACTTC.

This clone has only one observation. This chain connects TRBV5-1 to TRBJ2-1; 7 bases map to TRBD1. In germline, CDR1 is SGHRS, CDR2 YFSETQ. The CDR3 loop spans 15 amino acids. Trimming took 2 bases from V and 0 from J; bases not matched to a gene: 2. Here the CDR3 reads CASSFGDSSYNEQFF. The CDR3 coding sequence is TGCGCCAGCAGCTTCGGGGACAGCTCCTACAATGAGCAGTTCTTC.

The chain recombines TRBV6-5 with TRBJ1-3, with TRBD1 identical over 7 bases. The CDR3 has 15 residues. Germline lookup yields CDR1 MNHEY and CDR2 SVGAGI. V shed 6 bases and J 4 bases; nucleotides not matched to a gene: 9. The CDR3 DNA sequence: TGTGCCAGCAGCCATGGGGGGACAGTCGGAAACACCATATATTTT. This encodes CASSHGGTVGNTIYF.

The V call is TRBV5-4, the J call TRBJ2-3; D is perhaps TRBD1 (6 bases). This CDR3 is built from 14 residues. The germline V gene has CDR1 SGHNT and CDR2 YYREEE (reference sequence). Between the trimmed V and J ends, which lost 3 bases and 4 bases, there was a span of 12 bases. The CDR3 nucleotides are TGTGCCAGCAGCTCGGATGCAGGGGCAGATACGCAGTATTTT. It is translated as CASSSDAGADTQYF. Combining the CDR3 with reference TRBV5-4 and TRBJ2-3 gives the whole variable domain ETGVTQSPTHLIKTRGQQVTLRCSSQSGHNTVSWYQQALGQGPQFIFQYYREEENGRGNFPPRFSGLQFPNYSSELNVNALELDDSALYLCASSSDAGADTQYFGPGTRLTVL.

The chain links TRBV10-3 to TRBJ2-7; tentatively, D is TRBD1 (7 bases). Trimming shortened V by 11 bases and J by 0 bases, and 14 bases separated the two germline ends. CDR3 length equals 13 residues. Per the germline V gene, CDR1 is ENHRY and CDR2 is SYGVKD. This CDR3 reads CAGRTGDSYEQYF. CDR3 sequence (DNA): TGTGCCGGGAGGACAGGAGACTCCTACGAGCAGTACTTC.

The genes are TRBV7-9 and TRBJ2-5, with D possibly called TRBD1 or TRBD2 (5 bases each). V shed 5 bases and J shed 2 bases, with 15 bases lying between them. The CDR3 is 15 amino acids. Germline CDR1 is SEHNR and CDR2 is FQNEAQ (reference sequence). The CDR3 coding sequence is TGTGCCAGCAGCATCGGGACGGCAGAACAAGAGACCCAGTACTTC. It codes for CASSIGTAEQETQYF. Supplemented by reference TRBV7-9 and TRBJ2-5, the full variable domain reads DTGVSQNPRHKITKRGQNVTFRCDPISEHNRLYWYRQTLGQGPEFLTYFQNEAQLEKSRLLSDRFSAERPKGSFSTLEIQRTEQGDSAMYLCASSIGTAEQETQYFGPGTRLLVL.

This chain links TRBV6-4 with TRBJ2-1; TRBD2 matches at 14 bases. This CDR3 spans 15 amino acids. The V and J ends lost 5 bases and 8 bases, in that order; junction bases with no gene match: 5. The germline CDR1 and CDR2 sequences are MRHNA and SNTAGT. CDR3: CASSRLAGGYHEQFF. In nucleotides, the CDR3 is TGTGCCAGCAGTCGACTAGCGGGAGGGTACCATGAGCAGTTCTTC.

The chain carries TRBV7-2 and TRBJ2-7; perhaps TRBD2 as D (6 bases). Per germline, CDR1 SGHTA and CDR2 FQGNSA. The CDR3 covers 16 residues. Trimming stripped 0 bases from V and 2 bases from J, with 14 bases between. The CDR3 sequence: CASSLASTSGAYEQYF. As DNA, the CDR3 is TGTGCCAGCAGCTTAGCATCTACCTCGGGAGCCTACGAGCAGTACTTC.